Below are 21 T cell receptor beta chains sequenced from a single sample in a study of blood T cell repertoires in COVID-19. The repertoire was sequenced with immunoSEQ multiplex PCR; TCRdb's copy has only in-frame clones and lacks some. This sample has roughly 71,000 clones, with 85% found just once. Material for sequencing was peripheral blood. Receptors originate from a man in his fifties with acute or convalescent COVID-19.

This rearrangement joins TRBV30 to TRBJ1-1; 10 bases fit TRBD1. The CDR3 totals 13 residues. Germline assignment: CDR1 GTSNPN and CDR2 SVGIG (reference sequence). J was trimmed by 6 bases and V by 0 bases; bases with no gene match: 1. The CDR3 DNA follows: TGTGCCTGGAGTGTAGGACAGGGGGCTGAAGCTTTCTTT. Its translation: CAWSVGQGAEAFF.

The chain joins TRBV3-1 (or the pseudogene TRBV3-2) to TRBJ2-7; D unresolved. V dropped 3 bases and J dropped 4 bases, with 10 bases sitting between them. CDR1 LGHDT and CDR2 YNNKEL come from the germline V gene (reference sequence). This CDR3 is built from 13 residues. CDR3 coding DNA: TGTGCCAGCAGCCAGAGATTCAATTACGAGCAGTACTTC. Its protein is CASSQRFNYEQYF.

The rearrangement links TRBV19 to TRBJ2-5, with D perhaps TRBD2 (7 bases). Trimming took off 4 bases at V and 4 bases at J, with 13 bases between the two ends. The germline V gene has CDR1 LNHDA and CDR2 SQIVND (reference sequence). This CDR3 spans 14 amino acids. CDR3 sequence: CASSKGGAGETQYF. DNA for the CDR3: TGTGCCAGTAGTAAGGGGGGGGCGGGAGAGACCCAGTACTTC. The full variable domain, its missing parts supplied by reference TRBV19 and TRBJ2-5, is DGGITQSPKYLFRKEGQNVTLSCEQNLNHDAMYWYRQDPGQGLRLIYYSQIVNDFQKGDIAEGYSVSREKKESFPLTVTSAQKNPTAFYLCASSKGGAGETQYFGPGTRLLVL.

Here the CDR3 DNA reads TGCGCCAGCAGCTTGGAATCCCCCTCGGAGACCCAGTACTTC. This gives the protein CASSLESPSETQYF. V usage is TRBV5-1 and J usage is TRBJ2-5; D is undetermined. Per germline, CDR1 SGHRS and CDR2 YFSETQ. The CDR3 is made up of 14 amino acids. V dropped 0 bases and J dropped 5 bases, with 11 bases sitting between them.

The table lists this clone with a few counts. The gene calls are TRBV11-2 and TRBJ2-7; 15 positions match TRBD2. With V trimmed by 4 bases and J by 0 bases, 4 bases remained unmatched. The germline gives CDR1 SGHAT, CDR2 FQNNGV. The CDR3 covers 17 residues. The CDR3 DNA reads TGTGCCAGCAGCTCCGGGACTAGCGGGGGGAGCTCCTACGAGCAGTACGTC. The encoded protein is CASSSGTSGGSSYEQYV.

V gene TRBV4-1 combines with J gene TRBJ1-1; weak D call: TRBD1 (6 bases). V lost 4 bases and J lost 3, with 12 bases in between. CDR1 and CDR2 from the germline V gene are MGHRA and YSYEKL. CDR3 length: 14 amino acids. CDR3 bases: TGCGCCAGCAGCCTTCGGCAGGGGTACACTGAAGCTTTCTTT. Amino acid sequence: CASSLRQGYTEAFF.

The chain has TRBV6-6 and TRBJ1-2; 9 nucleotides align to TRBD1. V shed 6 bases and J 4 bases; nucleotides not matched to a gene: 6. The CDR3 is 14 amino acids. Germline V gene lookup returns CDR1 MNHNY and CDR2 SVGAGI (reference sequence). CDR3 coding DNA: TGTGCCAGCAGAACACAGGGGGCTTTCTATGGCTACACCTTC. This codes for CASRTQGAFYGYTF.

The V and J genes are TRBV5-5 and TRBJ1-5; 9 positions agree with TRBD1. The trim removed 4 bases at V and 5 bases at J, leaving 7 bases unmatched. The CDR3 has 15 amino acids. Per germline, CDR1 SGHKS and CDR2 YYEKEE (reference sequence). The CDR3 spells CASSVDRGGYQPQHF. In DNA, the CDR3 is TGTGCCAGCAGCGTGGACAGGGGCGGGTATCAGCCCCAGCATTTT.

This chain uses TRBV21-1 with TRBJ2-3; the table's TRBD2 call for D was not verified on the DNA. TRBV21-1 is marked as a pseudogene. This CDR3 has 21 residues. The CDR3 protein is CASSKARAAADEEDCTDTQYF. The CDR3 region has the DNA TGTGCCAGCAGCAAAGCACGGGCAGCGGCCGATGAAGAGGATTGCACAGATACGCAGTATTTT.

The chain has TRBV7-3 and TRBJ2-6, with 8 bases identical to TRBD1. The length of the CDR3 is 17 residues. The V segment lost 5 bases and the J segment 2 bases; nucleotides outside the gene matches: 8. In germline, CDR1 is SGHTA, CDR2 FQGTGA. The CDR3, as DNA: TGTGCCAGCAGCGACCGGACAGGGTCCCCTGGGGCCAACGTCCTGACTTTC. This codes for CASSDRTGSPGANVLTF.

In this sample, this clone turned up once. This chain uses TRBV6-5 with TRBJ1-5, with D unresolved. Germline CDR1 and CDR2: MNHEY and SVGAGI. The CDR3 extends over 15 amino acids. Trimming cost V 8 bases and J 0 bases, with 14 bases left between them. The CDR3 sequence: CASGEGFYSNQPQHF. CDR3 coding DNA: TGTGCCAGCGGGGAGGGCTTCTATAGCAATCAGCCCCAGCATTTT.

The chain couples TRBV3-1 (or the pseudogene TRBV3-2) to TRBJ2-7, with 9 bases lining up with TRBD1. The CDR3 runs to 16 residues. With V trimmed by 4 bases and J by 5 bases, 12 bases remained unmatched. Germline CDR1 LGHDT, CDR2 YNNKEL (reference sequence). The CDR3 sequence is CASSRPKTGGADEQYF. The CDR3 bases are TGTGCCAGCAGCCGACCAAAGACAGGGGGAGCGGACGAGCAGTACTTC.

This clone was detected a few times. The chain links TRBV5-1 to TRBJ2-2; 8 bases are shared with TRBD1. The CDR3 is made up of 15 amino acids. V lost 6 bases, J lost 4 bases, and 8 bases stayed unmatched. Germline CDR1 and CDR2: SGHRS and YFSETQ. CDR3 loop: CASNTWQGATGELFF. CDR3 DNA sequence: TGCGCCAGCAACACCTGGCAGGGGGCCACCGGGGAGCTGTTTTTT.

The chain uses TRBV5-1 and TRBJ2-3, with D unclear. The CDR3 runs 14 residues. Trimming removed 0 bases at V and 6 bases at J, with 11 bases between. Germline assignment: CDR1 SGHRS and CDR2 YFSETQ. CDR3 in amino acids: CASSLETPGDTQYF. CDR3 sequence (DNA): TGCGCCAGCAGCTTGGAGACCCCCGGGGATACGCAGTATTTT. Based on the CDR3 plus reference TRBV5-1 and TRBJ2-3, the full variable domain is KAGVTQTPRYLIKTRGQQVTLSCSPISGHRSVSWYQQTPGQGLQFLFEYFSETQRNKGNFPGRFSGRQFSNSRSEMNVSTLELGDSALYLCASSLETPGDTQYFGPGTRLTVL.

This clone was recorded many times. The rearrangement joins TRBV7-8 to TRBJ1-2; 8 nucleotides agree with TRBD1. The CDR3 spans 14 residues. The germline CDR1 and CDR2 sequences are SGHVS and FQNEAQ. V dropped 5 bases and J dropped 6; count of bases not matched to a gene: 8. The CDR3 region is CASSPTGQAHGYTF. The CDR3 coding sequence is TGTGCCAGCAGCCCTACGGGACAGGCTCATGGCTACACCTTC.

Only one count was recorded for this clone. V and J are TRBV19 and TRBJ2-5, with 10 positions matching TRBD2. The CDR3 runs to 16 residues. V lost 2 bases to trimming and J lost 5 bases; unmatched junction nucleotides: 8. Germline values: CDR1 LNHDA, CDR2 SQIVND (reference sequence). In nucleotides, the CDR3 is TGTGCCAGTAGTATAATCCAGCGGGGGGGCGTGGAGACCCAGTACTTC. This encodes CASSIIQRGGVETQYF.

V and J are TRBV7-8 and TRBJ1-5, with 7 bases aligning to TRBD1. Germline CDR1 SGHVS, CDR2 FQNEAQ. CDR3 length: 16 amino acids. Trimming at V came to 1 base and at J to 2 bases, leaving 5 bases not matched to a gene. The CDR3 spells CASSLEIGTGNQPQHF. As DNA, the CDR3 is TGTGCCAGCAGCTTAGAAATCGGGACAGGCAATCAGCCCCAGCATTTT.

This clone was recorded once. The chain carries TRBV5-6 and TRBJ1-2; a possible D gene is TRBD1 (5 bases). Germline V gene data show CDR1 as SGHDT and CDR2 as YYEEEE. The CDR3 spans 17 residues. V dropped 3 bases and J dropped 1 base, with 19 bases sitting between them. CDR3 DNA: TGTGCCAGCAGCTCACCAGCCCTTCTGACAGATAACTATGGCTACACCTTC. This encodes CASSSPALLTDNYGYTF. The full variable domain, with the rest looked up from reference TRBV5-6 and TRBJ1-2, is DAGVTQSPTHLIKTRGQQVTLRCSPKSGHDTVSWYQQALGQGPQFIFQYYEEEERQRGNFPDRFSGHQFPNYSSELNVNALLLGDSALYLCASSSPALLTDNYGYTFGSGTRLTVV.

This clone was detected only once. The CDR3 region has the DNA TGCGCCAGCAGCCCCGTTGGGGGGTACGAGCAGTACTTC. Translation gives CASSPVGGYEQYF. This chain uses TRBV5-1 with TRBJ2-7, with D possibly matching TRBD2 (6 bases). CDR3 length: 13 residues. V was trimmed by 4 bases and J by 4 bases, leaving 12 bases between them. Germline-derived CDR1 and CDR2 are SGHRS and YFSETQ.

This clone was seen just once. This chain connects TRBV6-5 to TRBJ2-2, with a tentative D call TRBD1 (6 bases). Trimming stripped 7 bases from V and 2 bases from J, with 14 bases between. Germline loops: CDR1 MNHEY, CDR2 SVGAGI. The CDR3 covers 15 residues. This CDR3 reads CASIRTATNTGELFF. In DNA form, the CDR3 reads TGTGCCAGCATCCGGACAGCCACAAACACCGGGGAGCTGTTTTTT.

J is TRBJ2-5 and V is TRBV6-2 or TRBV6-3; 9 positions agree with TRBD2. J lost 4 bases, V lost 0 bases, and 6 bases had no gene match. The germline CDR1 and CDR2 sequences are MNHEY and SVGEGT. The CDR3 runs 16 residues. In DNA, the CDR3 is TGTGCCAGCAGTTACTCAGCGCGGGGGGGCATAGAGACCCAGTACTTC. It is translated as CASSYSARGGIETQYF.